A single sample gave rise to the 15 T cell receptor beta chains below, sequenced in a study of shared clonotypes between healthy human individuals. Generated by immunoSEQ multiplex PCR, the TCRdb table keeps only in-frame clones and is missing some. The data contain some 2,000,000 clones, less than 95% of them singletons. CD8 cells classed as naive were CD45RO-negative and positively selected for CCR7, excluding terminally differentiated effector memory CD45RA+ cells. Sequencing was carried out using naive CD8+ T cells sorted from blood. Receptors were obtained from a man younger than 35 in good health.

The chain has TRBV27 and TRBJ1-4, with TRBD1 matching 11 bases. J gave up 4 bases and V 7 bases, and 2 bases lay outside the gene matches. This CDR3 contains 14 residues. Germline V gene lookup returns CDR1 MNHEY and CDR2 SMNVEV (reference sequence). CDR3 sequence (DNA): TGTGCCAGCACCGGGACAGGGGGTAATGAAAAACTGTTTTTT. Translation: CASTGTGGNEKLFF.

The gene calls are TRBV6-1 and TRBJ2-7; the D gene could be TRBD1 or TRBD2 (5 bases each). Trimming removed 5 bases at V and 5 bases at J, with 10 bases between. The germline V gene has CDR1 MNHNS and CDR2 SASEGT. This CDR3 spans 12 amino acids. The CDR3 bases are TGTGCCAGCAGTTCCAGGGACGACGAGCAGTACTTC. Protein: CASSSRDDEQYF.

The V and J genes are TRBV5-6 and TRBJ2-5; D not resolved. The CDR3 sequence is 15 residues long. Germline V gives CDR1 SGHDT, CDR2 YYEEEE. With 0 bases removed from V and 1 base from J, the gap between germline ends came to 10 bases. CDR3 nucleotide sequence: TGTGCCAGCAGCTTGGACTTCCCTATCCAAGAGACCCAGTACTTC. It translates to CASSLDFPIQETQYF.

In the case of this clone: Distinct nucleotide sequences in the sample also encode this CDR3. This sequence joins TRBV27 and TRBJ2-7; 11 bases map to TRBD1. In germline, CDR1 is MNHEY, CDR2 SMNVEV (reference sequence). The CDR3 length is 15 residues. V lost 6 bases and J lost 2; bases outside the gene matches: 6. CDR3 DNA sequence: TGTGCCAGCAGCCCGGGACAGGGGGGGCCCTACGAGCAGTACTTC. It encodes CASSPGQGGPYEQYF.

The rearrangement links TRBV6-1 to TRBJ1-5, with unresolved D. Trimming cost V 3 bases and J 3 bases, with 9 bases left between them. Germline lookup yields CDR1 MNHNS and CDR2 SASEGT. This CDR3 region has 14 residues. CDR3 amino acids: CASSDVGNNQPQHF. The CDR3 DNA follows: TGTGCCAGCAGTGACGTCGGGAACAATCAGCCCCAGCATTTT.

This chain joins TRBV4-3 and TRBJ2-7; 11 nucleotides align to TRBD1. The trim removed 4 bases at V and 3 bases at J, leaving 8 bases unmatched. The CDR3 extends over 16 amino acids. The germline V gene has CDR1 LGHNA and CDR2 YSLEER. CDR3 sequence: CASSPSGTGGFYEQYF. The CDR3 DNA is TGCGCCAGCAGCCCCTCAGGGACAGGGGGATTCTACGAGCAGTACTTC.

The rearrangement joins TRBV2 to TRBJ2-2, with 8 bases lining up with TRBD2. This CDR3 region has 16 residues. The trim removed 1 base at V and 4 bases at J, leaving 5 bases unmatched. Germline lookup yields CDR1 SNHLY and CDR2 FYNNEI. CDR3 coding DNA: TGTGCCAGCAGTGAAGTACAGCGGGGGACCACCGGGGAGCTGTTTTTT. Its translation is CASSEVQRGTTGELFF.

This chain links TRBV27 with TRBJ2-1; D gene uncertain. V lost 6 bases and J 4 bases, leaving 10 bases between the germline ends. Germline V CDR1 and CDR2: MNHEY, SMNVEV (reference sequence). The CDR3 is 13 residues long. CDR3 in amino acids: CASSPFGYNEQFF. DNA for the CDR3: TGTGCCAGCAGCCCGTTCGGGTACAATGAGCAGTTCTTC.

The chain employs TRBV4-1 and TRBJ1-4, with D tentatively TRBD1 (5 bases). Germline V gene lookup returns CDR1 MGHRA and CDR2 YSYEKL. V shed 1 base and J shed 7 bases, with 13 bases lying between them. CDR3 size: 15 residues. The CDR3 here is CASSQVPDGGEKLFF. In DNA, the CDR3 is TGCGCCAGCAGCCAAGTACCGGATGGGGGTGAAAAACTGTTTTTT.

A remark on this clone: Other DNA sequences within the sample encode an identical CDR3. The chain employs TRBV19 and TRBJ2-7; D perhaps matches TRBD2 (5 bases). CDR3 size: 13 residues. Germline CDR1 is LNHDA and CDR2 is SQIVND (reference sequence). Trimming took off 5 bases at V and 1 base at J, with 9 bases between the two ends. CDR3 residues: CASSPGRSYEQYF. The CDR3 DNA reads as TGTGCCAGTAGTCCGGGGAGATCCTACGAGCAGTACTTC.

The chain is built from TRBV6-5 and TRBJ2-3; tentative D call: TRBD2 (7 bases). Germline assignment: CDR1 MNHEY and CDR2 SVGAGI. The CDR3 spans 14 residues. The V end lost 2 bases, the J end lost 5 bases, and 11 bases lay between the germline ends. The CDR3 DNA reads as TGTGCCAGCAGTTACCAAGGGGGGGTAGATACGCAGTATTTT. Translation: CASSYQGGVDTQYF.

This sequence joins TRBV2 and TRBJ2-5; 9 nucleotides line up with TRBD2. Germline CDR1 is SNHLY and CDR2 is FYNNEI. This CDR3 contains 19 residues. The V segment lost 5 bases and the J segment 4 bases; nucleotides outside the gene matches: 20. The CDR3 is CASSTLIGLAGIAGETQYF. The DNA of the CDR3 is TGTGCCAGCAGTACGTTAATCGGTCTAGCGGGAATCGCTGGAGAGACCCAGTACTTC.

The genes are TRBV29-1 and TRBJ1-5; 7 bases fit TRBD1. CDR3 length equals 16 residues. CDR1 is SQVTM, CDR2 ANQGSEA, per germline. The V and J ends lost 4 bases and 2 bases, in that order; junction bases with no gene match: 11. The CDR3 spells CSVGQEGAVGNQPQHF. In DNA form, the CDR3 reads TGCAGCGTTGGTCAAGAGGGGGCGGTGGGCAATCAGCCCCAGCATTTT.

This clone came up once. The DNA for the CDR3 is TGTGCCAGTAGTATACTGAGCTCCTACAATGAGCAGTTCTTC. The encoded protein is CASSILSSYNEQFF. The chain links TRBV19 to TRBJ2-1; no clear D. Looked up from germline, CDR1 is LNHDA and CDR2 is SQIVND (reference sequence). Trimming pared 2 bases from V and 0 bases from J, leaving 5 bases between. The CDR3 has 14 residues.

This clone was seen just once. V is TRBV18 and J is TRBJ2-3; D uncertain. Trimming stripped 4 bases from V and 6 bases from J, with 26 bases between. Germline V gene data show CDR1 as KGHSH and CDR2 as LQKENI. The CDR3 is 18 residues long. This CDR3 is CASSRLPAAPQGNDTQYF. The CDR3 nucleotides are TGTGCCAGCTCACGCTTACCGGCGGCTCCCCAAGGTAACGATACGCAGTATTTT. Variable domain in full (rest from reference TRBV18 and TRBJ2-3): NAGVMQNPRHLVRRRGQEARLRCSPMKGHSHVYWYRQLPEEGLKFMVYLQKENIIDESGMPKERFSAEFPKEGPSILRIQQVVRGDSAAYFCASSRLPAAPQGNDTQYFGPGTRLTVL.